This T cell receptor (beta chain) was sequenced during a study of OX40 agonist ivuxolimab in advanced cancers. Overall study context: Every patient in dose escalation had hepatocellular carcinoma, melanoma, renal cell or head and neck cancer.

Profiled with immunoSEQ multiplex PCR; TCRdb holds only in-frame clones, not every one. The sample includes 50,000 to 65,000 clones, around 88% of them seen just once. The CDR3 is 14 amino acids. J gave up 7 bases and V 8 bases, and 11 bases lay outside the gene matches. Looked up from germline, CDR1 is LNHNV and CDR2 is YYDKDF (reference sequence). The chain carries TRBV15 and TRBJ2-7, with TRBD2 matching 10 bases. The sample was CD4+ or CD8+ T cells sorted from blood, taken in a trial of the OX40 agonist ivuxolimab. The receptor was derived from an adult with an advanced solid tumor such as melanoma, head and neck, liver or kidney cancer. CDR3 sequence: CATGSLAGLGEQYF. Written as DNA, the CDR3 is TGTGCCACCGGCTCACTAGCGGGACTAGGGGAGCAGTACTTC.